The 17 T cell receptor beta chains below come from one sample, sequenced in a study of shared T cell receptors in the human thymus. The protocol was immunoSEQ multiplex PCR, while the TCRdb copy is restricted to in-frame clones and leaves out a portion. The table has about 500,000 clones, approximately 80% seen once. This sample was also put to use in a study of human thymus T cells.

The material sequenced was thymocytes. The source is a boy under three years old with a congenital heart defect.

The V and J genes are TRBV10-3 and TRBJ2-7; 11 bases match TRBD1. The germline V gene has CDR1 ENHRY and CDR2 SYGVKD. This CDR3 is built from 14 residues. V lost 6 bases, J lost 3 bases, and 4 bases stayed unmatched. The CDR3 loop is CAISPGQGDYEQYF. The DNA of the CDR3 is TGTGCCATCAGCCCGGGACAGGGGGACTACGAGCAGTACTTC.

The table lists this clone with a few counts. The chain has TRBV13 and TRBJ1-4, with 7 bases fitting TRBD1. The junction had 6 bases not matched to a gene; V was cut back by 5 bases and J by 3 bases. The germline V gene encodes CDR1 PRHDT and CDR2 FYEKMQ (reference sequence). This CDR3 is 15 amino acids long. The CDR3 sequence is CASSHTGDSNEKLFF. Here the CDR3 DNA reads TGTGCCAGCAGCCACACAGGGGATTCTAATGAAAAACTGTTTTTT.

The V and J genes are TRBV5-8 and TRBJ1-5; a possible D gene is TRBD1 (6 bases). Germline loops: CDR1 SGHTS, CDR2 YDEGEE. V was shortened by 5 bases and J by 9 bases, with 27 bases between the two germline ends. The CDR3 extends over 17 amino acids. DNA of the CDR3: TGTGCCAGCAGGAGGAACAGGGCAGCCTTCCCAAAATGGCCCCAGCATTTT. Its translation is CASRRNRAAFPKWPQHF.

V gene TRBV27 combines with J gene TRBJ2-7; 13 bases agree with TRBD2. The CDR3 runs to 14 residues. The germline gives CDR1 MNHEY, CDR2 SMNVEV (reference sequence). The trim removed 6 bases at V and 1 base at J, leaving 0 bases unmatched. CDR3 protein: CASRLAGGSYEQYF. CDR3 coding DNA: TGTGCCAGCAGACTAGCGGGAGGGTCCTACGAGCAGTACTTC.

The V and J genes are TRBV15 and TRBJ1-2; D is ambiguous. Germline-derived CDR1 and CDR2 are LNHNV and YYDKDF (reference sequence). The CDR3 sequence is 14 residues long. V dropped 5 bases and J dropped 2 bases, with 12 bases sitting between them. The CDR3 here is CATSFTEINYGYTF. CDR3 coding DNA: TGTGCCACCAGCTTCACAGAAATCAACTATGGCTACACCTTC.

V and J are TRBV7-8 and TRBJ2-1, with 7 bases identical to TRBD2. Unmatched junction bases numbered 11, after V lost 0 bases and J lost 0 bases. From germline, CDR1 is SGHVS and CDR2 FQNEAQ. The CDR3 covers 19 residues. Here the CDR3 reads CASSLAASGKAGSYNEQFF. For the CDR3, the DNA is TGTGCCAGCAGCTTAGCGGCTAGCGGCAAGGCAGGCTCCTACAATGAGCAGTTCTTC.

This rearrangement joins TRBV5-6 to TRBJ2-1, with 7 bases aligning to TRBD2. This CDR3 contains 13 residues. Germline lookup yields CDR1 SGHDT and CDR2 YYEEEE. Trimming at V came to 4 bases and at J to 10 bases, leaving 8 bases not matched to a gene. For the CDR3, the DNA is TGTGCCAGCAGCCCCCTCGGCGGGGGAGAGCAGTTCTTC. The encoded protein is CASSPLGGGEQFF.

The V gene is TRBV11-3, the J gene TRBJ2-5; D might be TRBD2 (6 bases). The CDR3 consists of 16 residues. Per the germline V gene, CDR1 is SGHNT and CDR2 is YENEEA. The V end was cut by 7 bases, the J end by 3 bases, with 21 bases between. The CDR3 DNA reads TGTGCCAGCACCTTGGGGGACTTTTTGTCGGAAGAGACCCAGTACTTC. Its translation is CASTLGDFLSEETQYF.

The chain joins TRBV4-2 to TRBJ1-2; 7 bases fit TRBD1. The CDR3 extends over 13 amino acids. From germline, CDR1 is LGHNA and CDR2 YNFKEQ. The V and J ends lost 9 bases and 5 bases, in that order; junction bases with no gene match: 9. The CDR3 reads CARPTGPPYGYTF. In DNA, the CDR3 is TGTGCCAGGCCGACAGGGCCTCCGTATGGCTACACCTTC.

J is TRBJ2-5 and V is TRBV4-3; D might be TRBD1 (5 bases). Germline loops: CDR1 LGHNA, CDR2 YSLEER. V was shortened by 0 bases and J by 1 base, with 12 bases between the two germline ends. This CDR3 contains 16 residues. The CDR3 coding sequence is TGCGCCAGCAGCCAAGACAGGGCCCTGATCCAAGAGACCCAGTACTTC. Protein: CASSQDRALIQETQYF.

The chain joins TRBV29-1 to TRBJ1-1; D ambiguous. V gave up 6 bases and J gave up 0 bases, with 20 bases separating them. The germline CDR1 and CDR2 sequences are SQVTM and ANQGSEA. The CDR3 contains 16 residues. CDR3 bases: TGCAGCGTAACCACTCAGGTACCCATGATGAACACTGAAGCTTTCTTT. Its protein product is CSVTTQVPMMNTEAFF.

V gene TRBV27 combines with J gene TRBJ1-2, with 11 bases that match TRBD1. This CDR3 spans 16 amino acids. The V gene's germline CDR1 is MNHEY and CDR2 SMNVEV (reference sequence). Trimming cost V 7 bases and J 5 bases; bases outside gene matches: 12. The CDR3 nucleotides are TGTGCCAGCAAGACCCAGGGGACAGGGGGAAGATATGGCTACACCTTC. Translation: CASKTQGTGGRYGYTF.

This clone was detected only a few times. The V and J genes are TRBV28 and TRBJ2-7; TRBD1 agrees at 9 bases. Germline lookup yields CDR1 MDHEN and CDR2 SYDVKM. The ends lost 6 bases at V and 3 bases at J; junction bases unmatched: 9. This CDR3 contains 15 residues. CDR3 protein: CASSSTGGAGYEQYF. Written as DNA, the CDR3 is TGTGCCAGCAGCTCAACAGGGGGCGCGGGCTACGAGCAGTACTTC.

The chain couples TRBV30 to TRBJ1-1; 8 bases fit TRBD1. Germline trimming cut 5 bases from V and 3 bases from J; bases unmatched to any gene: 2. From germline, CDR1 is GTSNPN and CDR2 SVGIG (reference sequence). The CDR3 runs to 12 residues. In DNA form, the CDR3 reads TGTGCCTGGCTGGACAGGGACACTGAAGCTTTCTTT. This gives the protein CAWLDRDTEAFF.

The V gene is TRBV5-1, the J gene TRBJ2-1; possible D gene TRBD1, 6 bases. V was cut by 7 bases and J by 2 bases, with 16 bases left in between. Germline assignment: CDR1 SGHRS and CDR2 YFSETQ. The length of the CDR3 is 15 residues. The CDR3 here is CASSISGQTYNEQFF. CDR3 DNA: TGCGCCAGCTCGATTTCCGGACAGACCTACAATGAGCAGTTCTTC. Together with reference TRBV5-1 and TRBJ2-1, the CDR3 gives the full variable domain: KAGVTQTPRYLIKTRGQQVTLSCSPISGHRSVSWYQQTPGQGLQFLFEYFSETQRNKGNFPGRFSGRQFSNSRSEMNVSTLELGDSALYLCASSISGQTYNEQFFGPGTRLTVL.

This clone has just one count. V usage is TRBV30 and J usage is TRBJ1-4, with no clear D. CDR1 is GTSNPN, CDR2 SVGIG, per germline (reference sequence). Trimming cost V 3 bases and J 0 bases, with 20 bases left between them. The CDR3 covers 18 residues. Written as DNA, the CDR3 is TGTGCCTGGAGAGGGAGTGGCAGTCCCCCGACAACTAATGAAAAACTGTTTTTT. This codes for CAWRGSGSPPTTNEKLFF.

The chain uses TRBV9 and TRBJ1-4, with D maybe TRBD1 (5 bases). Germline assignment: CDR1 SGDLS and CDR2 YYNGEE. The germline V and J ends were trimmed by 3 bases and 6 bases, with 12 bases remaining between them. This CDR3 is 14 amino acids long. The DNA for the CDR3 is TGTGCCAGCAGCGGGCCGACGGGGGATGAAAAACTGTTTTTT. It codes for CASSGPTGDEKLFF.